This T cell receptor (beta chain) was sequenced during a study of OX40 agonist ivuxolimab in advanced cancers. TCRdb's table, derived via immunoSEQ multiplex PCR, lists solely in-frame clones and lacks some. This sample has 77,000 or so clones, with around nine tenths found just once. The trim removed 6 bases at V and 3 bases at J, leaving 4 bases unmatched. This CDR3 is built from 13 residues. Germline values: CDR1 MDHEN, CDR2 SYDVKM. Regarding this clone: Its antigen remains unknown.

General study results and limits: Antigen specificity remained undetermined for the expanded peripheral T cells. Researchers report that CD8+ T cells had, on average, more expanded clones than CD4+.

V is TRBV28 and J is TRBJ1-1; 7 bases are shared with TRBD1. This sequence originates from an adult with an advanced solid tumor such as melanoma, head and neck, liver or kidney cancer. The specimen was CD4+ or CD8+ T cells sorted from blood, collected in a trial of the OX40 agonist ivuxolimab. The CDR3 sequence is CASRGTAYTEAFF. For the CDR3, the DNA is TGTGCCAGCAGAGGGACAGCGTACACTGAAGCTTTCTTT.